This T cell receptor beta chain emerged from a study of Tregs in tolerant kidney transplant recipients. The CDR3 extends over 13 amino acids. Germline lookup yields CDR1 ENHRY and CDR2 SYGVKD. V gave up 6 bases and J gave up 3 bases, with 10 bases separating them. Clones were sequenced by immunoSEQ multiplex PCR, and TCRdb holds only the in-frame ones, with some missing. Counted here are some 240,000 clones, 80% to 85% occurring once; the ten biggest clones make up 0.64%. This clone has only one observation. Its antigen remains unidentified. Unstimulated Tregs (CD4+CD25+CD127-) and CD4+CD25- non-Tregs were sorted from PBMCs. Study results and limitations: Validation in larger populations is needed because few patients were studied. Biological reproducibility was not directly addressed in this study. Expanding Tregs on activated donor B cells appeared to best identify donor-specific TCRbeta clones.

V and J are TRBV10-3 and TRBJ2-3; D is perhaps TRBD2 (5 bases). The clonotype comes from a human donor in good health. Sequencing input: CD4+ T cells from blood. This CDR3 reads CAISGVKTDTQYF. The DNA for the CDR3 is TGTGCCATCAGCGGGGTAAAGACAGATACGCAGTATTTT.